This T cell receptor beta chain derives from a study of blood T cells in healthy people across ages. CDR1 is DFQATT, CDR2 SNEGSKA, per germline (reference sequence). The ends were cut back, 5 bases at V and 2 bases at J, with 10 bases in the middle. The CDR3 extends over 13 amino acids. The use of a sample-barcoded 5' primer and a J-beta primer mix characterized a second PCR of 7 to 11 cycles. One entry per CDR3 protein results from TCRdb running MiXCR on the 5' RACE reads. Of just over 800,000 distinct CDR3 sequences listed, around 68% are singletons. The individuals who served as donors were healthy Caucasians living in Russia, aged about 6 to 90. Per sample, no less than 5.5 micrograms of total RNA were extracted. Of note for this clonotype: Its antigen is unidentified.

Whole-study results and caveats: The percentage of naive T cells correlated strongly with TCR beta diversity. Higher diversity, along with more naive CD4+ cells, distinguished long-lived donors from aged donors.

V usage is TRBV20-1 and J usage is TRBJ2-1, with D perhaps TRBD1 (6 bases). This TCR was recovered from a man aged 25 to 45 in good health. The specimen was blood. CDR3: CSAPRTAYNEQFF. CDR3 coding DNA: TGCAGTGCTCCCCGGACAGCCTACAATGAGCAGTTCTTC.